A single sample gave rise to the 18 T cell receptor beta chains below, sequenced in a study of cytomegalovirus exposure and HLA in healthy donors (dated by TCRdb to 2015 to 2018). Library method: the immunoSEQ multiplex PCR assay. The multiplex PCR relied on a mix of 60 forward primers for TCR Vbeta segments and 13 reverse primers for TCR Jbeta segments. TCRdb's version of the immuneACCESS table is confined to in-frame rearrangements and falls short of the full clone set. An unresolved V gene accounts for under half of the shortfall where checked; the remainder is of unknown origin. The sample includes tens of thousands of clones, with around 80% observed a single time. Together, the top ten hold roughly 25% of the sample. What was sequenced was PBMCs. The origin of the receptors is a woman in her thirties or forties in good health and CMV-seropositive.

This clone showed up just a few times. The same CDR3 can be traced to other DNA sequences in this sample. CDR3 nucleotide sequence: TGTGCCAGCAGCCACTTAGGAACAGGCACAGATACGCAGTATTTT. It yields the protein CASSHLGTGTDTQYF. This chain joins TRBV14 and TRBJ2-3; unclear D gene. Germline V lookup: CDR1 SGHDN, CDR2 FVKESK. The CDR3 is 15 residues long. Trimming removed 3 bases at V and 1 base at J, with 11 bases between.

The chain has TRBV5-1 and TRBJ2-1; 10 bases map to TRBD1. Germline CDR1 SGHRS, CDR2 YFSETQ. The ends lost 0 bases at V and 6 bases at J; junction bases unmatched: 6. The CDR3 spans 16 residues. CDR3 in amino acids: CASSLELRDRGNEQFF. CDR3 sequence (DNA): TGCGCCAGCAGCTTGGAGTTACGGGACAGGGGCAATGAGCAGTTCTTC.

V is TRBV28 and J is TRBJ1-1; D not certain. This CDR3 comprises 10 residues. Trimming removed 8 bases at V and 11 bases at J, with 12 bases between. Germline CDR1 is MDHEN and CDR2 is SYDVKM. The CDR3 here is CASHSLRAFF. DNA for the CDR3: TGTGCCAGCCATAGCTTGAGGGCTTTCTTT.

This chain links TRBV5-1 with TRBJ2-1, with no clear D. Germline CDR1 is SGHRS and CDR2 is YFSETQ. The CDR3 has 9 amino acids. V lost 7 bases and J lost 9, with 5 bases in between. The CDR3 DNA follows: TGCGCCAGCGTGAGTGAGCAGTTCTTC. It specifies CASVSEQFF.

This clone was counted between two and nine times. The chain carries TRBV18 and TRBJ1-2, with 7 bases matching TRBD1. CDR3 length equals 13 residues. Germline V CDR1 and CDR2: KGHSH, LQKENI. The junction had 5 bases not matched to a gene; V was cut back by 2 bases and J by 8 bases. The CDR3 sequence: CASSPRQGDGYTF. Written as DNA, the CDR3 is TGTGCCAGCTCACCAAGACAGGGAGACGGCTACACCTTC.

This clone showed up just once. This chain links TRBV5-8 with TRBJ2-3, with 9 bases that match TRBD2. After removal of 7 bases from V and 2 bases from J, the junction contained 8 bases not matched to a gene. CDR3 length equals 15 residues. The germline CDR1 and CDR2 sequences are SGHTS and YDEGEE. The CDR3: CASGKRGALTDTQYF. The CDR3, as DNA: TGTGCCAGCGGCAAGCGGGGGGCCCTCACAGATACGCAGTATTTT.

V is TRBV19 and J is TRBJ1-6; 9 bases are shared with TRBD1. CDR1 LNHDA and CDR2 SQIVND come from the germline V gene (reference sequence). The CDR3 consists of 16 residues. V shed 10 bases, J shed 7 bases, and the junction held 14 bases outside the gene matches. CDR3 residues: CATSSSSGTGNSPLHF. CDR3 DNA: TGTGCCACCTCATCAAGTTCCGGGACAGGGAATTCACCCCTCCACTTT.

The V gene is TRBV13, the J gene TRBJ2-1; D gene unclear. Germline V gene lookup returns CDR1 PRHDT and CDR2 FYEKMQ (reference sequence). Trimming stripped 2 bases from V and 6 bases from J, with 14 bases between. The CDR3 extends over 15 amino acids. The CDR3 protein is CASSLFNREPNEQFF. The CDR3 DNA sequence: TGTGCCAGCAGCTTATTCAACAGAGAGCCCAATGAGCAGTTCTTC. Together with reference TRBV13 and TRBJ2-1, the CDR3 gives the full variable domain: AAGVIQSPRHLIKEKRETATLKCYPIPRHDTVYWYQQGPGQDPQFLISFYEKMQSDKGSIPDRFSAQQFSDYHSELNMSSLELGDSALYFCASSLFNREPNEQFFGPGTRLTVL.

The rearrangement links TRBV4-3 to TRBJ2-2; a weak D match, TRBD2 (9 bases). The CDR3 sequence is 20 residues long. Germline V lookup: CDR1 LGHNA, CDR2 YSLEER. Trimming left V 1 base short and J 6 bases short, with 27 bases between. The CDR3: CASSQVARGRGGGLPGELFF. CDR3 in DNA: TGCGCCAGCAGCCAAGTCGCCAGGGGGCGGGGGGGAGGACTACCCGGGGAGCTGTTTTTT.

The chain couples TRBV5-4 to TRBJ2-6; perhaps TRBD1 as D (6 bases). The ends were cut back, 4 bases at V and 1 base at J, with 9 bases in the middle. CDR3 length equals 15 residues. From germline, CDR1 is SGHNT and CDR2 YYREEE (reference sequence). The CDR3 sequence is CASSPQGSGANVLTF. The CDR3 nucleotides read TGTGCCAGCAGCCCACAGGGTTCTGGGGCCAACGTCCTGACTTTC.

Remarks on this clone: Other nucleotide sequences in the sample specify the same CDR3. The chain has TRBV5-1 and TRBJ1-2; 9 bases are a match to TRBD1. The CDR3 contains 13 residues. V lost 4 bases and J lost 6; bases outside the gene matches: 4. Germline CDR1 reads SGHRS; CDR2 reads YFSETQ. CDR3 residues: CASSPGTGNGYTF. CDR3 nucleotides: TGCGCCAGCAGCCCCGGGACAGGGAATGGCTACACCTTC.

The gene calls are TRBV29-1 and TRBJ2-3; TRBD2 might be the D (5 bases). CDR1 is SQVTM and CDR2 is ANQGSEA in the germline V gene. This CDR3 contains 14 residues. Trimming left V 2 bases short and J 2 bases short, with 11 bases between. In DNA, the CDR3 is TGCAGCGTTGAACACGGGGATTCCACAGATACGCAGTATTTT. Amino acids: CSVEHGDSTDTQYF.

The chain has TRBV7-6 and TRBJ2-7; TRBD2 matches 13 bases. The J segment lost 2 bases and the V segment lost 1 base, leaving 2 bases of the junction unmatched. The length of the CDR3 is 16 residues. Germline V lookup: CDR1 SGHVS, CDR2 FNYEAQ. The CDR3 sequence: CASSLDTSGGAYEQYF. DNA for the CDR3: TGTGCCAGCAGCTTAGATACTAGCGGGGGGGCCTACGAGCAGTACTTC.

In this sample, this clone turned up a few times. The CDR3 sequence is CASSVALVGVNTEAFF. The CDR3 coding sequence is TGTGCCAGTAGTGTCGCCCTCGTGGGCGTGAACACTGAAGCTTTCTTT. This chain uses TRBV19 with TRBJ1-1; D unresolved. V gave up 5 bases and J gave up 0 bases, with 16 bases separating them. Germline V gene sequence: CDR1 LNHDA, CDR2 SQIVND (reference sequence). The CDR3 has 16 amino acids.

Here the CDR3 reads CASSALPAAGGVNEQFF. CDR3 sequence (DNA): TGTGCCAGCAGTGCCCTACCGGCAGCGGGGGGGGTGAATGAGCAGTTCTTC. The chain recombines TRBV6-1 with TRBJ2-1; 10 bases are a match to TRBD2. From germline, CDR1 is MNHNS and CDR2 SASEGT. Trimming at V came to 4 bases and at J to 7 bases, leaving 13 bases not matched to a gene. CDR3 length: 17 amino acids.

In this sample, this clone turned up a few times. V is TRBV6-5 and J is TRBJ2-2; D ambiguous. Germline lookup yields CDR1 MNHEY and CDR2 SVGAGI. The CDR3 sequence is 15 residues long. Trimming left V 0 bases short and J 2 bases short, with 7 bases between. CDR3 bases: TGTGCCAGCAGTTACTCGATGACAAACACCGGGGAGCTGTTTTTT. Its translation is CASSYSMTNTGELFF.

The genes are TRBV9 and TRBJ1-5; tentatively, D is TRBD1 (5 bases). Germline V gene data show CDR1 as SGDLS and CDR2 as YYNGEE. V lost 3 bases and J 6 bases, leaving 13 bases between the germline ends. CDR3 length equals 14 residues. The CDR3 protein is CASSGGEGSQPQHF. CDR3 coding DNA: TGTGCCAGCAGCGGGGGGGAAGGTAGTCAGCCCCAGCATTTT. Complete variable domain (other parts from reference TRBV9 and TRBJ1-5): DSGVTQTPKHLITATGQRVTLRCSPRSGDLSVYWYQQSLDQGLQFLIQYYNGEERAKGNILERFSAQQFPDLHSELNLSSLELGDSALYFCASSGGEGSQPQHFGDGTRLSIL.

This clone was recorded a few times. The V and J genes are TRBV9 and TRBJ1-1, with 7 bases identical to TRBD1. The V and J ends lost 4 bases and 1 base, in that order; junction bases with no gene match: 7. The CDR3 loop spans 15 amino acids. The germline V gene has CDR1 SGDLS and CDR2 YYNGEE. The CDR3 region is CASSPTAGGNTEAFF. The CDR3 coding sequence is TGTGCCAGCAGCCCCACGGCAGGGGGGAACACTGAAGCTTTCTTT.